A single sample gave rise to the 12 T cell receptor beta chains below, sequenced in a study of blood T cell repertoires in COVID-19. TCRdb's table, derived via immunoSEQ multiplex PCR, lists solely in-frame clones and lacks some. The sample shows roughly 200,000 clones, about 90% of them seen only once. The source material was PBMCs or T cells enriched from blood (not recorded which). The receptors shown here come from a woman under 40 with acute COVID-19.

The V call is TRBV30, the J call TRBJ2-7; 11 bases are shared with TRBD1. J lost 9 bases, V lost 3 bases, and 10 bases had no gene match. Looked up from germline, CDR1 is GTSNPN and CDR2 is SVGIG (reference sequence). The CDR3 consists of 14 residues. CDR3 loop: CAWRAGTGGGRQYF. The CDR3 DNA reads TGTGCCTGGAGGGCCGGGACAGGGGGTGGTAGGCAGTACTTC.

This chain joins TRBV14 and TRBJ2-2; D possibly corresponds to TRBD1 (5 bases). There are 14 residues in the CDR3. Germline V gene data show CDR1 as SGHDN and CDR2 as FVKESK. Between the trimmed V and J ends, which lost 2 bases and 7 bases, there was a span of 11 bases. The CDR3 loop is CASSQLQGGGELFF. CDR3 DNA sequence: TGTGCCAGCAGCCAACTGCAGGGTGGCGGGGAGCTGTTTTTT.

The chain's CDR3 is CASSYVVTGFSPLHF. CDR3 DNA: TGTGCCAGCAGTTATGTGGTCACAGGGTTTTCACCCCTCCACTTT. The J gene is TRBJ1-6, the V gene TRBV6-2 or TRBV6-3; TRBD1 is a possible D gene (6 bases). CDR1 and CDR2 (germline): MNHEY, SVGEGT. The CDR3 is made up of 15 amino acids. Trimming pared 3 bases from V and 9 bases from J, leaving 15 bases between.

The CDR3 DNA reads as TGTGCCAGCAGCCCCCGACAGAACACCGGGGAGCTGTTTTTT. Its protein is CASSPRQNTGELFF. V and J are TRBV9 and TRBJ2-2; D unclear. The CDR3 is 14 amino acids. With 4 bases removed from V and 1 base from J, the gap between germline ends came to 8 bases. Germline values: CDR1 SGDLS, CDR2 YYNGEE.

CDR3 sequence (DNA): TGTGCCAGCAGCTTAGCAGGGGGCGCGGAAAAACTGTTTTTT. It specifies CASSLAGGAEKLFF. The V call is TRBV13, the J call TRBJ1-4, with 8 bases fitting TRBD1. The germline V gene has CDR1 PRHDT and CDR2 FYEKMQ (reference sequence). V lost 1 base to trimming and J lost 8 bases; unmatched junction nucleotides: 3. The CDR3 runs 14 residues.

The CDR3 DNA reads as TGTGCCAGCAGCTTCGACAGGGGGGCTAATGAAAAACTGTTTTTT. This codes for CASSFDRGANEKLFF. The chain is built from TRBV7-9 and TRBJ1-4, with 9 bases fitting TRBD1. Germline V gene lookup returns CDR1 SEHNR and CDR2 FQNEAQ (reference sequence). The CDR3 runs to 15 residues. V shed 3 bases, J shed 3 bases, and the junction held 2 bases outside the gene matches. Drawing the rest from reference TRBV7-9 and TRBJ1-4, the complete variable domain is DTGVSQNPRHKITKRGQNVTFRCDPISEHNRLYWYRQTLGQGPEFLTYFQNEAQLEKSRLLSDRFSAERPKGSFSTLEIQRTEQGDSAMYLCASSFDRGANEKLFFGSGTQLSVL.

This chain links TRBV29-1 with TRBJ2-7; 9 bases align to TRBD1. Per germline, CDR1 SQVTM and CDR2 ANQGSEA. Unmatched junction bases numbered 2, after V lost 4 bases and J lost 1 base. This CDR3 has 13 amino acids. CDR3 region: CSVVDRGSYEQYF. The CDR3, as DNA: TGCAGCGTTGTCGACAGGGGGTCCTACGAGCAGTACTTC.

Only one count was recorded for this clone. The chain uses TRBV6-5 and TRBJ2-3; possibly TRBD2 for D (6 bases). The germline V gene has CDR1 MNHEY and CDR2 SVGAGI. The V end was cut by 0 bases, the J end by 4 bases, with 8 bases between. The CDR3 spans 14 residues. The CDR3 sequence: CASSYSSGSDTQYF. DNA of the CDR3: TGTGCCAGCAGTTACTCGAGCGGGTCAGATACGCAGTATTTT.

This rearrangement joins TRBV18 to TRBJ2-5; 11 nucleotides match TRBD2. V trimming: 2 bases; J trimming: 5 bases; junction bases outside the gene matches: 7. This CDR3 spans 16 amino acids. CDR1 is KGHSH and CDR2 is LQKENI in the germline V gene. CDR3 sequence (DNA): TGTGCCAGCTCACCATCACTAGCGGGGGCGAAGGAGACCCAGTACTTC. Amino acids: CASSPSLAGAKETQYF.

The CDR3 loop reads CASSPRRTGGGNEQFF. CDR3 in DNA: TGTGCCAGCAGCCCTCGACGGACAGGGGGCGGAAATGAGCAGTTCTTC. The J gene is TRBJ2-1, the V gene TRBV7-9; 11 nucleotides line up with TRBD1. This CDR3 is built from 16 residues. The V gene end was trimmed by 5 bases and the J gene end by 7 bases; junction bases not matched to a gene: 10. Germline V gives CDR1 SEHNR, CDR2 FQNEAQ (reference sequence).

This chain connects TRBV5-1 to TRBJ2-3; D may be TRBD1 (6 bases). The V gene lost 1 base and the J gene lost 4 bases, with 13 bases spanning the gap. The CDR3 is made up of 15 amino acids. The germline CDR1 and CDR2 sequences are SGHRS and YFSETQ. The CDR3 is CASSLRGNRPDTQYF. DNA of the CDR3: TGCGCCAGCAGCTTGAGGGGGAATAGGCCAGATACGCAGTATTTT. The full variable domain, completed using reference TRBV5-1 and TRBJ2-3, is KAGVTQTPRYLIKTRGQQVTLSCSPISGHRSVSWYQQTPGQGLQFLFEYFSETQRNKGNFPGRFSGRQFSNSRSEMNVSTLELGDSALYLCASSLRGNRPDTQYFGPGTRLTVL.

This rearrangement joins TRBV3-1 (or the pseudogene TRBV3-2) to TRBJ2-4, with D possibly being TRBD1 (6 bases). The V gene lost 3 bases and the J gene lost 0 bases, with 12 bases spanning the gap. Germline-derived CDR1 and CDR2 are LGHDT and YNNKEL (reference sequence). The CDR3 has 16 residues. CDR3 DNA sequence: TGTGCCAGCAGCCATTTACAGGGTTTAGCCAAAAACATTCAGTACTTC. This translates into CASSHLQGLAKNIQYF.